Detailed here is one T cell receptor beta chain. The CDR3 runs 15 residues. V was pared by 5 bases and J by 4 bases, with 8 bases of the junction left unmatched. Germline values: CDR1 SGHAT, CDR2 FQNNGV. Here immunoSEQ multiplex PCR was the method, and the copy in TCRdb shows in-frame clones only, minus some. The repertoire holds 350,000 to 450,000 clones, with 80% to 95% as singletons. This sample stems from a study of control samples from healthy donors and cancer patients. The material sequenced was PBMCs. The TCR originated in a man aged 35-49 years with head and neck cancer. V usage is TRBV11-2 and J usage is TRBJ1-1; TRBD1 aligns across 9 bases. The CDR3 coding sequence is TGTGCCAGCAGCACCTCACAGGGGGCAATCACTGAAGCTTTCTTT. It translates to CASSTSQGAITEAFF.